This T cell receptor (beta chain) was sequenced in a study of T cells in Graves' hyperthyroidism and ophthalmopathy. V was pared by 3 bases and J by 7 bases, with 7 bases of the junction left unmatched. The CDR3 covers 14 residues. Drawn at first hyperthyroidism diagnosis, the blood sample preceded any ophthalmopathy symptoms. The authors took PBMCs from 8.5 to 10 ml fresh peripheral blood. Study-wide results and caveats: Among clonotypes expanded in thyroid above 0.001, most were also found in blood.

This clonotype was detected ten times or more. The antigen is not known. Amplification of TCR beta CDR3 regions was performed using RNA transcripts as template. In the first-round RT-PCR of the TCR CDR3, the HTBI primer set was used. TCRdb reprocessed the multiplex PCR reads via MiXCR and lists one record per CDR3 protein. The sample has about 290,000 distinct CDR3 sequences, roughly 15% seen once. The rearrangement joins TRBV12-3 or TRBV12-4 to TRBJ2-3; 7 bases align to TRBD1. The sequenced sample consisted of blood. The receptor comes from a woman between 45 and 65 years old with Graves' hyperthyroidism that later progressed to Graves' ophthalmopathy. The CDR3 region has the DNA TGTGCCAGCAGTTTGTACAGGGGTTCAAATACGCAGTATTTT. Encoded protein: CASSLYRGSNTQYF.